Listed here are 9 T cell receptor beta chains from one sample, sequenced in a study of CD8+ T cells in alopecia areata. Extracted RNA was reverse transcribed into cDNA, the sequencing template. Produced via immunoSEQ multiplex PCR; TCRdb's table is partial and in-frame only. Of about 100,000 clones listed, roughly 60% are singletons. Sequencing was done on a sample of CD8+ T cells sorted from blood. The origin of the receptors is a human donor in good health.

This chain links TRBV2 with TRBJ2-7, with 11 bases fitting TRBD2. V trimming: 6 bases; J trimming: 2 bases; junction bases outside the gene matches: 9. Germline-derived CDR1 and CDR2 are SNHLY and FYNNEI. This CDR3 is built from 16 residues. CDR3 coding DNA: TGTGCCAGCAGGGAAAGACTAGCGGGGAAACCCTACGAGCAGTACTTC. It is translated as CASRERLAGKPYEQYF.

The chain employs TRBV9 and TRBJ2-7; TRBD1 matches at 8 bases. The V segment lost 3 bases and the J segment 3 bases; nucleotides outside the gene matches: 8. Germline assignment: CDR1 SGDLS and CDR2 YYNGEE. The CDR3 covers 15 residues. CDR3 sequence: CASSASTGGIYEQYF. The DNA of the CDR3 is TGTGCCAGCAGCGCCTCAACAGGGGGTATCTACGAGCAGTACTTC. Using reference TRBV9 and TRBJ2-7 for the parts outside the CDR3, the full variable domain is DSGVTQTPKHLITATGQRVTLRCSPRSGDLSVYWYQQSLDQGLQFLIQYYNGEERAKGNILERFSAQQFPDLHSELNLSSLELGDSALYFCASSASTGGIYEQYFGPGTRLTVT.

The genes are TRBV6-6 and TRBJ1-2; D not certain. CDR3 length equals 15 residues. Trimming cost V 4 bases and J 6 bases, with 18 bases left between them. Germline CDR1 and CDR2: MNHNY and SVGAGI (reference sequence). The CDR3 DNA follows: TGTGCCAGCAGTTTATCCGAGACGGTGAGGGATGGCTACACCTTC. Translated, it gives CASSLSETVRDGYTF.

The rearrangement joins TRBV20-1 to TRBJ2-7; tentative D call: TRBD1 (5 bases). V lost 4 bases to trimming and J lost 6 bases, with 10 bases between them. The germline gives CDR1 DFQATT, CDR2 SNEGSKA (reference sequence). This CDR3 has 11 amino acids. CDR3 nucleotide sequence: TGCAGTGCTACGTCAGGGCCCGAGCAGTACTTC. As protein: CSATSGPEQYF.

Details on this clone: Within the sample, other DNA sequences also encode this same CDR3. The CDR3 is CASSSPGAYNEQFF. The CDR3 bases are TGTGCCAGCAGCTCGCCGGGGGCCTACAATGAGCAGTTCTTC. The V call is TRBV7-9, the J call TRBJ2-1; D might be TRBD2 (6 bases). The V gene lost 4 bases and the J gene lost 2 bases, with 9 bases spanning the gap. The CDR3 extends over 14 amino acids. Germline V gene lookup returns CDR1 SEHNR and CDR2 FQNEAQ (reference sequence).

The rearrangement joins TRBV4-2 to TRBJ2-7; 9 bases line up with TRBD1. This CDR3 spans 15 amino acids. The J segment lost 7 bases and the V segment lost 4 bases, leaving 11 bases of the junction unmatched. In germline, CDR1 is LGHNA, CDR2 YNFKEQ. The CDR3 DNA sequence: TGTGCCAGCAGCCTATGGACAGGGGACCTCGATGAGCAGTACTTC. Translation: CASSLWTGDLDEQYF.

V is TRBV9 and J is TRBJ1-1; 7 bases line up with TRBD1. V gave up 3 bases and J gave up 5 bases; unmatched junction bases: 7. This CDR3 has 14 amino acids. CDR1 SGDLS and CDR2 YYNGEE come from the germline V gene. The chain's CDR3 is CASSASTGWTEAFF. CDR3 coding DNA: TGTGCCAGCAGCGCCTCGACAGGGTGGACTGAAGCTTTCTTT. Full variable domain (missing parts from reference TRBV9 and TRBJ1-1): DSGVTQTPKHLITATGQRVTLRCSPRSGDLSVYWYQQSLDQGLQFLIQYYNGEERAKGNILERFSAQQFPDLHSELNLSSLELGDSALYFCASSASTGWTEAFFGQGTRLTVV.

The V and J genes are TRBV7-9 and TRBJ1-1; D is possibly TRBD1 (6 bases). The CDR3 is 13 amino acids. Germline V gene lookup returns CDR1 SEHNR and CDR2 FQNEAQ (reference sequence). V was shortened by 3 bases and J by 5 bases, with 10 bases between the two germline ends. The CDR3 spells CASSLGHRTEAFF. Written as DNA, the CDR3 is TGTGCCAGCAGCTTGGGACACCGGACTGAAGCTTTCTTT.

Note on this clone: The junction departs from germline at one end; a sequencing error may be responsible. The chain joins TRBV4-2 to TRBJ2-1; 14 bases fit TRBD2. This CDR3 spans 17 amino acids. Germline V gene data show CDR1 as LGHNA and CDR2 as YNFKEQ. CDR3 amino acids: CASSQELGLAGANGQFF. Here the CDR3 DNA reads TGTGCCAGCAGCCAAGAACTGGGACTAGCGGGGGCTAATGGGCAGTTCTTC.